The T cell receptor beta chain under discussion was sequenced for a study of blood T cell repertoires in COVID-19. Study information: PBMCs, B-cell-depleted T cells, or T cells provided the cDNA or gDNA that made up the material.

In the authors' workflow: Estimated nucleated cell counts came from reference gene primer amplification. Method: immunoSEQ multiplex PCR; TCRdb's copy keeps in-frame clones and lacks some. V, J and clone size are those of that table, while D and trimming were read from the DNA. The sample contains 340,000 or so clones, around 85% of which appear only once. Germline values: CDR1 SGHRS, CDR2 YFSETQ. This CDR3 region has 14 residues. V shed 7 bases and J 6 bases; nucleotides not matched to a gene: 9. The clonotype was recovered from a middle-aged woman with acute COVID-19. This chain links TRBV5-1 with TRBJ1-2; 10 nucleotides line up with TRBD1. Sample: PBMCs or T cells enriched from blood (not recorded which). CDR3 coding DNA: TGCGCCAGCCGTACCGGGACAGGGGATCATGGCTACACCTTC. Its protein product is CASRTGTGDHGYTF.